This T cell receptor (beta chain) was profiled in a study of CD4 T cells in relation to SARS-CoV-2 and coronaviruses. Produced via immunoSEQ multiplex PCR; TCRdb's table is partial and in-frame only. The table records about 21,000 clones, roughly 79% of them present only once. CDR3 size: 13 residues. Germline loops: CDR1 DFQATT, CDR2 SNEGSKA (reference sequence). V was shortened by 3 bases and J by 6 bases, with 12 bases between the two germline ends. CD4+ T cells from unexposed donors were obtained before the COVID-19 pandemic (2011-2018). Isolation of CD4+ T cells took place after less than twelve days in culture. Remarks on this clone: Antigen unknown.

The genes are TRBV20-1 and TRBJ2-1; D unresolved. This TCR was recovered from a human donor in good health. Material for sequencing was CD4+ T cells from PBMCs, cultured in vitro. The CDR3 DNA sequence: TGCAGTGCTAGTCCATTCCGGCGCAATGAGCAGTTCTTC. It codes for CSASPFRRNEQFF.